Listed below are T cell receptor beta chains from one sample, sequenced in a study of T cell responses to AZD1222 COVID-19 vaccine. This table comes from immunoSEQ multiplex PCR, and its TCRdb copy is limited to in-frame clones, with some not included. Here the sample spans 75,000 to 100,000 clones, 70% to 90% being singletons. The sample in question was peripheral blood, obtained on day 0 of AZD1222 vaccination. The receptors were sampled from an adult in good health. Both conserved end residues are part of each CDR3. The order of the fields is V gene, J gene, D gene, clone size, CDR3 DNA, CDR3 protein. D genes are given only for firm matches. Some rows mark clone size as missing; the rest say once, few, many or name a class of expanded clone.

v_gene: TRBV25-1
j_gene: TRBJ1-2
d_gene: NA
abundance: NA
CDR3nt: TGTGCCAGCACTAGGGGGATTAACTATGGCTACACCTTC
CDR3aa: CASTRGINYGYTF

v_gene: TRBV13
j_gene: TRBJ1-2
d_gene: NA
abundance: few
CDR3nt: TGTGCCAGCAGCTTAGTTATTCGGGGGGTTCGAAGCTACACCTTC
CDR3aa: CASSLVIRGVRSYTF

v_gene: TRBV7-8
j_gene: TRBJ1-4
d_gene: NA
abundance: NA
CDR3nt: TGTGCCAGCCAAGGCTTCGCTAATGAAAAACTGTTTTTT
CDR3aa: CASQGFANEKLFF

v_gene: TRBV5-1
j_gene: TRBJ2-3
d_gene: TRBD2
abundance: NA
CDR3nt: TGCGCCAGCAGCCCCGTGGGTCAGCGGGGGGGTGCGGATACGCAGTATTTT
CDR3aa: CASSPVGQRGGADTQYF

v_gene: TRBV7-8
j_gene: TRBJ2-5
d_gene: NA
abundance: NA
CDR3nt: TGTGCCAGCAGCTTAGAGTACGGGCAAGAGACCCAGTACTTC
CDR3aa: CASSLEYGQETQYF

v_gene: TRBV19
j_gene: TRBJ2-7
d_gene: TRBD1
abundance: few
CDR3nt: TGTGCCAGTAGTGACCCCGGACAGGGCTACGAGCAGTACTTC
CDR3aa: CASSDPGQGYEQYF

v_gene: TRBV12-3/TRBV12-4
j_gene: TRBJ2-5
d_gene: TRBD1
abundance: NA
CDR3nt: TGTGCCAGCACCGGGGCCGCAGGGGGGACCCAGTACTTC
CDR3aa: CASTGAAGGTQYF

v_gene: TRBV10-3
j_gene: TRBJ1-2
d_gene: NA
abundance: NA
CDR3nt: TGTGCCATCAGTGAGTCGAAGGCGAACTATGGCTACACCTTC
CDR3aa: CAISESKANYGYTF

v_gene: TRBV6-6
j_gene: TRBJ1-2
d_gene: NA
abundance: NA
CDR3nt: TGTGCCAGCAGTTACCATGCCTATGGCTACACCTTC
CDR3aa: CASSYHAYGYTF

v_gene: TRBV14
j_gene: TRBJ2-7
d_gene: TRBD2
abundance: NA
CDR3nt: TGTGCCAGCAGCCAAGCTCGGGGGAGGGGCGAGCAGTACTTC
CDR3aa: CASSQARGRGEQYF

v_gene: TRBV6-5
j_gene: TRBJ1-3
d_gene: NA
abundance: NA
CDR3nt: TGTGCCAGCACGCAGGCGACGACCTCTGGAAACACCATATATTTT
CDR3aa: CASTQATTSGNTIYF